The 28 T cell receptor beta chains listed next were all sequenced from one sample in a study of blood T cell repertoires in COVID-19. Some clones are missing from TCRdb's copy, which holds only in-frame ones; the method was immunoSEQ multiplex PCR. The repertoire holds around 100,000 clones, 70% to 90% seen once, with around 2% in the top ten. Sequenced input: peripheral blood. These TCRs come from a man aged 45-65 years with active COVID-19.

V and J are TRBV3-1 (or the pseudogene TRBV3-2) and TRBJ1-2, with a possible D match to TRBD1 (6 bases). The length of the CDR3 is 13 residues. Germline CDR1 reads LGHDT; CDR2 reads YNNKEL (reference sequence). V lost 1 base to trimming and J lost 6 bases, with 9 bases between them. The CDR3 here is CASSQGQADGYTF. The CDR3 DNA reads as TGTGCCAGCAGCCAAGGACAGGCCGATGGCTACACCTTC.

The CDR3 coding sequence is TGTGCCAGCTCAGAGGACAGGTTGCGAGGCTACACCTTC. It encodes CASSEDRLRGYTF. The chain joins TRBV18 to TRBJ1-2, with TRBD1 matching 7 bases. Germline CDR1 reads KGHSH; CDR2 reads LQKENI. V trimming: 5 bases; J trimming: 8 bases; junction bases outside the gene matches: 8. CDR3 length: 13 amino acids. Using reference TRBV18 and TRBJ1-2 for the parts outside the CDR3, the full variable domain is NAGVMQNPRHLVRRRGQEARLRCSPMKGHSHVYWYRQLPEEGLKFMVYLQKENIIDESGMPKERFSAEFPKEGPSILRIQQVVRGDSAAYFCASSEDRLRGYTFGSGTRLTVV.

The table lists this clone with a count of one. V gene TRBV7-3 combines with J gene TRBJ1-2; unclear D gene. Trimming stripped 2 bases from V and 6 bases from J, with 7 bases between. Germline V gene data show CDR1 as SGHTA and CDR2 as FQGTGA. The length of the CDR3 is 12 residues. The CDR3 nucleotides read TGTGCCAGCAGCTTAGACGGGGATGGCTACACCTTC. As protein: CASSLDGDGYTF.

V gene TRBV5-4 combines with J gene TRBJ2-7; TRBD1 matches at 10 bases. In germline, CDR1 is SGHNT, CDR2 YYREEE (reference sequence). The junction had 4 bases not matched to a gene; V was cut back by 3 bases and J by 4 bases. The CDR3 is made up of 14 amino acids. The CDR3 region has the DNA TGTGCCAGCAGCTCACCGGGACAGGGGTACGAGCAGTACTTC. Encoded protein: CASSSPGQGYEQYF. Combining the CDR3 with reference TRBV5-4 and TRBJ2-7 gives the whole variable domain ETGVTQSPTHLIKTRGQQVTLRCSSQSGHNTVSWYQQALGQGPQFIFQYYREEENGRGNFPPRFSGLQFPNYSSELNVNALELDDSALYLCASSSPGQGYEQYFGPGTRLTVT.

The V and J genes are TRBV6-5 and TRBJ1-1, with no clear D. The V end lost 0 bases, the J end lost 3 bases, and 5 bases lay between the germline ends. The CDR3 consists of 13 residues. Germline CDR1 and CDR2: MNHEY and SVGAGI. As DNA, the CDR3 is TGTGCCAGCAGTTACTCCGTAGACACTGAAGCTTTCTTT. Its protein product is CASSYSVDTEAFF.

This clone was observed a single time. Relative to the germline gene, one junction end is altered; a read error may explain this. Here the CDR3 reads CASSLNDRTGTSVF. CDR3 sequence (DNA): TGTGCCAGCAGCTTAAACGATCGGACCGGGACTAGCGTTTTC. The genes are TRBV11-2 and TRBJ2-7; 10 nucleotides line up with TRBD2. The V gene's germline CDR1 is SGHAT and CDR2 FQNNGV. The CDR3 is made up of 14 amino acids.

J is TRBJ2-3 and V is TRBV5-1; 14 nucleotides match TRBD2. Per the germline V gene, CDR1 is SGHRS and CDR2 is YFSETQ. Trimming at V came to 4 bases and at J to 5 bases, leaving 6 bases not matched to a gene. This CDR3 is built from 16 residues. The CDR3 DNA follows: TGCGCCAGCAGCGTACGACTAGCGGGGGGGCTAGATACGCAGTATTTT. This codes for CASSVRLAGGLDTQYF. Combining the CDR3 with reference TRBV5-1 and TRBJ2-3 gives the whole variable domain KAGVTQTPRYLIKTRGQQVTLSCSPISGHRSVSWYQQTPGQGLQFLFEYFSETQRNKGNFPGRFSGRQFSNSRSEMNVSTLELGDSALYLCASSVRLAGGLDTQYFGPGTRLTVL.

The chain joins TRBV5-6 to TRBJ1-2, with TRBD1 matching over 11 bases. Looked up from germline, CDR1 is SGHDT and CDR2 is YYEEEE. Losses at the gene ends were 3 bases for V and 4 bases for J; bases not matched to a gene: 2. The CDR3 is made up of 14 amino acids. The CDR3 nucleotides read TGTGCCAGCAGCTGGACAGGGGGCGGCTATGGCTACACCTTC. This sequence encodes CASSWTGGGYGYTF.

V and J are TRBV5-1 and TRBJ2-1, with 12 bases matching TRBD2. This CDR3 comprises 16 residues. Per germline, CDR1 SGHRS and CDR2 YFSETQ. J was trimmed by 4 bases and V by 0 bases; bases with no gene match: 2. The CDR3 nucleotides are TGCGCCAGCAGCTTGGCTAGCGGGGGGGCGTACAATGAGCAGTTCTTC. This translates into CASSLASGGAYNEQFF. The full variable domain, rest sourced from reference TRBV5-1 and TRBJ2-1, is KAGVTQTPRYLIKTRGQQVTLSCSPISGHRSVSWYQQTPGQGLQFLFEYFSETQRNKGNFPGRFSGRQFSNSRSEMNVSTLELGDSALYLCASSLASGGAYNEQFFGPGTRLTVL.

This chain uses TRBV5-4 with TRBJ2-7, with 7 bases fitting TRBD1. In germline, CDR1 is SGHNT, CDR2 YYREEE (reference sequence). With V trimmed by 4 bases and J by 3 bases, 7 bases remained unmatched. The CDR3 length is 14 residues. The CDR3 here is CASSGAGGFYEQYF. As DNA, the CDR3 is TGTGCCAGCAGCGGGGCAGGGGGATTCTACGAGCAGTACTTC.

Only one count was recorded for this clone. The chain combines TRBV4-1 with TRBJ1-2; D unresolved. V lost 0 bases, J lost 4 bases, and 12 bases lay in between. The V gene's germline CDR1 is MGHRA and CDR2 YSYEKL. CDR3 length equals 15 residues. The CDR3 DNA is TGCGCCAGCAGCCAAGATCCGCACAGTACCTATGGCTACACCTTC. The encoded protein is CASSQDPHSTYGYTF.

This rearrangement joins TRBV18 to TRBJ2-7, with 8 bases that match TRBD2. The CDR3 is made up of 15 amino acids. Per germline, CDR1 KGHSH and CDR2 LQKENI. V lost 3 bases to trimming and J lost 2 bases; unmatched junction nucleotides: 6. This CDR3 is CASSPEAGAAYEQYF. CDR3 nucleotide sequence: TGTGCCAGCTCACCCGAAGCGGGGGCGGCCTACGAGCAGTACTTC.

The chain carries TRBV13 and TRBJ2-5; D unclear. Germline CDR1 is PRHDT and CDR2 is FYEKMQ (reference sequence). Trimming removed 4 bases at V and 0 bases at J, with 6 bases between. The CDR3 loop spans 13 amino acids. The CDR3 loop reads CASSSHNQETQYF. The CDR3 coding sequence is TGTGCCAGCAGCTCCCACAACCAAGAGACCCAGTACTTC.

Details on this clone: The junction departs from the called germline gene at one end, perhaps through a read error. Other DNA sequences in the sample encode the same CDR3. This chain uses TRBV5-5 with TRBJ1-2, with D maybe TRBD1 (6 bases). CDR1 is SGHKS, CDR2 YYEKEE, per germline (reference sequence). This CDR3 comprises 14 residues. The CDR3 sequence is CASSLGTSVYGYTF. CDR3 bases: TGTGCCAGTAGCTTGGGGACATCGGTTTATGGCTACACCTTC.

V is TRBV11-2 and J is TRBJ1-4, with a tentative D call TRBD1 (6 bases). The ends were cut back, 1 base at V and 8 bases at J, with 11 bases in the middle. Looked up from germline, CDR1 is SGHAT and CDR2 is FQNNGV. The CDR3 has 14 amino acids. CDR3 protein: CASSLGRGTEKLFF. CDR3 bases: TGTGCCAGCAGCTTAGGCAGGGGCACAGAAAAACTGTTTTTT.

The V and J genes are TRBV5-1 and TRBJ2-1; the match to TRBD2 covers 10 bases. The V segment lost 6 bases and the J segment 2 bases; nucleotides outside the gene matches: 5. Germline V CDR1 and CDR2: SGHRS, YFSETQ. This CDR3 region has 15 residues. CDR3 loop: CASTLAGGTYNEQFF. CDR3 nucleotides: TGCGCCAGCACCTTAGCGGGGGGTACCTACAATGAGCAGTTCTTC.

Here the CDR3 reads CASSIDRSSTEAFF. The CDR3 DNA reads as TGTGCCAGTAGTATAGACCGATCCAGCACTGAAGCTTTCTTT. The chain employs TRBV19 and TRBJ1-1; D call uncertain. Trimming pared 0 bases from V and 4 bases from J, leaving 9 bases between. The CDR3 is 14 residues long. In germline, CDR1 is LNHDA, CDR2 SQIVND (reference sequence).

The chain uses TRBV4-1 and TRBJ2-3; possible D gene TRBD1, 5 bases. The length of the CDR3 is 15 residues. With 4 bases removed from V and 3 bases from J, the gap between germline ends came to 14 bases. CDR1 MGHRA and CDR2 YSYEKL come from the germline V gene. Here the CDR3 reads CASSPGRARTDTQYF. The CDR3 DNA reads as TGCGCCAGCAGCCCAGGGCGAGCTAGGACAGATACGCAGTATTTT.

DNA for the CDR3: TGTGCCAGCAGCTTAGCGGCCGGGGTTGACACTGAAGCTTTCTTT. Amino acid sequence: CASSLAAGVDTEAFF. The chain combines TRBV7-2 with TRBJ1-1; no reliable D call. The CDR3 spans 15 residues. Germline V CDR1 and CDR2: SGHTA, FQGNSA. Deletions cut 0 bases from V and 3 bases from J, with 11 bases between.

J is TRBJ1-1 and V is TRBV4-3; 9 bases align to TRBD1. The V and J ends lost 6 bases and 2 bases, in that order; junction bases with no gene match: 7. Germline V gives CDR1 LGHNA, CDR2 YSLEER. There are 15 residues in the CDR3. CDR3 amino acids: CASRAGGQGNTEAFF. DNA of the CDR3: TGCGCCAGCAGGGCGGGGGGACAGGGTAACACTGAAGCTTTCTTT.

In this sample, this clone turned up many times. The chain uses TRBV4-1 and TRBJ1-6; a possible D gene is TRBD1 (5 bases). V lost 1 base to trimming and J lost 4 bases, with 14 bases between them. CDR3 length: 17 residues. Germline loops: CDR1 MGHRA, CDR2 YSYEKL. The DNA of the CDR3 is TGCGCCAGCAGCCAAGGTATCACAGGCCCTTATAATTCACCCCTCCACTTT. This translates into CASSQGITGPYNSPLHF.

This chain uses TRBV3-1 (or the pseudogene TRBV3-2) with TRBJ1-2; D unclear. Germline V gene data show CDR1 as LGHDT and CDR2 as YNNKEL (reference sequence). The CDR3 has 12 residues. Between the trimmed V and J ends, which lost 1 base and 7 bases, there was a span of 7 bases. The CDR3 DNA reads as TGTGCCAGCAGCCAAGGGGAGGCTGGCTACACCTTC. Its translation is CASSQGEAGYTF.

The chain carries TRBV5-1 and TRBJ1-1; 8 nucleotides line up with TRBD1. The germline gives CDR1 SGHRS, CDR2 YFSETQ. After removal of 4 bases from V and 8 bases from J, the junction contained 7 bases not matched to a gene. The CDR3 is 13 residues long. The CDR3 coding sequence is TGCGCCAGCAGCCTACAGGGGGGCCCGGAAGCTTTCTTT. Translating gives CASSLQGGPEAFF.

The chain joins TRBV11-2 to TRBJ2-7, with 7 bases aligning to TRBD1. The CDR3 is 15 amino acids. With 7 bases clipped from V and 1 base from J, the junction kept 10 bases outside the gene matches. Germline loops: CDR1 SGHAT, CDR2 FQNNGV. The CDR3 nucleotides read TGTGCCAGCACCTCGACCCGGGACAGATCCTACGAGCAGTACTTC. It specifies CASTSTRDRSYEQYF.

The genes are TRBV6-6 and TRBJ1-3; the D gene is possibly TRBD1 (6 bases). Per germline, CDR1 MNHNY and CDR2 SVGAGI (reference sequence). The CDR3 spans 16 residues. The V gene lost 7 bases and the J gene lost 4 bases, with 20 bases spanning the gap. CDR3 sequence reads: CASTLGWGRGGNTIYF. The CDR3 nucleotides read TGTGCCAGCACTCTAGGGTGGGGGCGAGGAGGAAACACCATATATTTT.

CDR3 bases: TGCGCCAGCAGCCAAGGAAGGGGAACTGGAAACACCATATATTTT. It yields the protein CASSQGRGTGNTIYF. This sequence joins TRBV4-1 and TRBJ1-3, with a tentative D call TRBD1 (5 bases). This CDR3 has 15 residues. Trimming removed 1 base from V and 2 bases from J, with 9 bases in between. Germline V gene lookup returns CDR1 MGHRA and CDR2 YSYEKL.

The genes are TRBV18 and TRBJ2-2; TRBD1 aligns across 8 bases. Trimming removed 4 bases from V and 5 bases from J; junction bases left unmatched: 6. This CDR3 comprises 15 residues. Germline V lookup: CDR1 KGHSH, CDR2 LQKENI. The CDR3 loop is CASSRQQGGTGELFF. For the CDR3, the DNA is TGTGCCAGCTCACGACAACAGGGGGGTACCGGGGAGCTGTTTTTT. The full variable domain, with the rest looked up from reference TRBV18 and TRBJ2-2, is NAGVMQNPRHLVRRRGQEARLRCSPMKGHSHVYWYRQLPEEGLKFMVYLQKENIIDESGMPKERFSAEFPKEGPSILRIQQVVRGDSAAYFCASSRQQGGTGELFFGEGSRLTVL.

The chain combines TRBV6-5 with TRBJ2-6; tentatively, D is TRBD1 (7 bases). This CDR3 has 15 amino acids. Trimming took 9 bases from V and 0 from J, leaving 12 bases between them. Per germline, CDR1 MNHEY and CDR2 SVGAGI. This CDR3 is CASRGTASGANVLTF. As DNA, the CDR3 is TGTGCCAGTCGCGGGACAGCCTCTGGGGCCAACGTCCTGACTTTC.